The clone carrying this TCR beta chain was seen a few times. Its target is unknown. Germline V gives CDR1 SEHNR, CDR2 FQNEAQ (reference sequence). Trimming took 7 bases from V and 4 from J, leaving 19 bases between them. This CDR3 has 15 residues. This sample is drawn from a study of T cells after yellow fever vaccination. Study-level points and caveats: The bulk population could contribute abundant contaminating clonotypes to FACS-sorted repertoires. Secondary responses were weaker yet peaked faster, day 5 versus 15.

Each CDR3 protein gets one entry after TCRdb re-called the 5' RACE reads with MiXCR. This table has just over 250,000 distinct CDR3 sequences, around 5.2% appearing once. The sample was CD4+ T cells sorted from PBMCs, taken on the day of the yellow fever booster vaccination. The sequence derives from a man younger than 30 who received the YFV17D yellow fever vaccine. The chain uses TRBV7-9 and TRBJ1-2; D possibly corresponds to TRBD1 (5 bases). The CDR3 reads CASTPRGEPTYGYTF. The CDR3, as DNA: TGTGCCAGCACCCCACGGGGGGAACCGACCTATGGCTACACCTTC.